This TCR beta chain was identified during a study of blood T cell repertoires in COVID-19. As for the study in general: Acute-phase and convalescent COVID-19 samples originated in the United States, Italy and Spain.

Sequencing used immunoSEQ multiplex PCR; TCRdb keeps in-frame clones, though not all of them. The sample lists roughly 400,000 clones, roughly nine tenths seen once, with less than 2% in the top ten. Participants spanned ages roughly 18 to 90 years and resided in 20 to 25 US areas. Participant-given clinical history determined each cohort assignment. Germline CDR1 and CDR2: SGHTA and FQGNSA. The CDR3 consists of 17 residues. Trimming removed 5 bases from V and 1 base from J, with 18 bases in between. The sequenced sample consisted of PBMCs or T cells enriched from blood (not recorded which). V gene TRBV7-2 combines with J gene TRBJ2-1; D remains unclear. The sequence derives from a woman aged 25-40 years who had recovered from COVID-19. The CDR3 nucleotides are TGTGCCAGCAGCCCAGTCGCAGGTTTCGGTTCCTACAATGAGCAGTTCTTC. It yields the protein CASSPVAGFGSYNEQFF. Full variable domain (remainder filled in from reference TRBV7-2 and TRBJ2-1): GAGVSQSPSNKVTEKGKDVELRCDPISGHTALYWYRQSLGQGLEFLIYFQGNSAPDKSGLPSDRFSAERTGGSVSTLTIQRTQQEDSAVYLCASSPVAGFGSYNEQFFGPGTRLTVL.